These 18 T cell receptor beta chains were sequenced from one sample in a study of blood T cell repertoires in COVID-19. Some clones are missing from TCRdb's copy, which holds only in-frame ones; the method was immunoSEQ multiplex PCR. The table records roughly 260,000 clones, more than 85% of them present only once. Sequenced input: peripheral blood. The receptors originated from a person under 30 with COVID-19, enrolled during active disease.

The chain recombines TRBV5-1 with TRBJ2-1; TRBD2 matches 13 bases. CDR1 is SGHRS and CDR2 is YFSETQ in the germline V gene. This CDR3 comprises 16 residues. V shed 0 bases, J shed 8 bases, and the junction held 5 bases outside the gene matches. CDR3 in amino acids: CASSLAGTSGTYEQFF. CDR3 DNA sequence: TGCGCCAGCAGCTTGGCCGGGACTAGCGGGACCTATGAGCAGTTCTTC.

The table lists this clone with a few counts. V gene TRBV7-9 combines with J gene TRBJ1-1; 8 bases are shared with TRBD1. Germline assignment: CDR1 SEHNR and CDR2 FQNEAQ (reference sequence). V dropped 4 bases and J dropped 8; count of bases not matched to a gene: 9. This CDR3 contains 14 residues. CDR3 bases: TGTGCCAGCAGCTCCACCGGGACAGGCTACGAAGCTTTCTTT. Its protein is CASSSTGTGYEAFF. Combining the CDR3 with reference TRBV7-9 and TRBJ1-1 gives the whole variable domain DTGVSQNPRHKITKRGQNVTFRCDPISEHNRLYWYRQTLGQGPEFLTYFQNEAQLEKSRLLSDRFSAERPKGSFSTLEIQRTEQGDSAMYLCASSSTGTGYEAFFGQGTRLTVV.

The chain links TRBV7-9 to TRBJ2-7; D gene unclear. With 5 bases removed from V and 3 bases from J, the gap between germline ends came to 14 bases. The CDR3 runs 14 residues. Germline-derived CDR1 and CDR2 are SEHNR and FQNEAQ (reference sequence). Here the CDR3 DNA reads TGTGCCAGCAGCCTTGACCCCCTAGGCTACGAGCAGTACTTC. The encoded protein is CASSLDPLGYEQYF. The variable domain in full, completed from reference TRBV7-9 and TRBJ2-7, reads DTGVSQNPRHKITKRGQNVTFRCDPISEHNRLYWYRQTLGQGPEFLTYFQNEAQLEKSRLLSDRFSAERPKGSFSTLEIQRTEQGDSAMYLCASSLDPLGYEQYFGPGTRLTVT.

This rearrangement joins TRBV5-6 to TRBJ1-3; D is possibly TRBD1 (5 bases). Trimming stripped 2 bases from V and 0 bases from J, with 9 bases between. This CDR3 contains 15 residues. Per the germline V gene, CDR1 is SGHDT and CDR2 is YYEEEE. The CDR3 reads CASSFGQGSGNTIYF. The CDR3 nucleotides read TGTGCCAGCAGCTTCGGCCAGGGCTCTGGAAACACCATATATTTT.

V usage is TRBV7-9 and J usage is TRBJ2-1; D gene uncertain. Germline CDR1 reads SEHNR; CDR2 reads FQNEAQ (reference sequence). V was shortened by 4 bases and J by 2 bases, with 9 bases between the two germline ends. The CDR3 covers 14 residues. This CDR3 is CASSSTSAYNEQFF. The CDR3, as DNA: TGTGCCAGCAGCTCCACAAGCGCCTACAATGAGCAGTTCTTC.

The chain links TRBV14 to TRBJ1-2, with D possibly being TRBD1 (6 bases). Trimming pared 5 bases from V and 4 bases from J, leaving 11 bases between. Germline V lookup: CDR1 SGHDN, CDR2 FVKESK. CDR3 length: 13 residues. The CDR3 loop is CASSTGTFYGYTF. The CDR3, as DNA: TGTGCCAGCAGCACCGGGACATTCTATGGCTACACCTTC.

This chain's CDR3 is CASSKKSSGRGYNEQFF. CDR3 sequence (DNA): TGCGCCAGCAGTAAAAAATCCAGCGGGAGAGGCTACAATGAGCAGTTCTTC. The chain employs TRBV10-1 and TRBJ2-1, with TRBD2 matching over 8 bases. Per germline, CDR1 WNHNN and CDR2 SYGVQD (reference sequence). Losses at the gene ends were 5 bases for V and 3 bases for J; bases not matched to a gene: 12. The CDR3 totals 17 residues.

The chain uses TRBV12-5 and TRBJ2-1; 11 bases line up with TRBD2. The trim removed 6 bases at V and 3 bases at J, leaving 16 bases unmatched. The germline gives CDR1 LGHNT, CDR2 FRNRAP. CDR3 size: 19 residues. CDR3 in DNA: TGTGCTAGTGGCCTCCCTGAGTCTGGTACTAGCGGGAGCTACAATGAGCAGTTCTTC. Protein product: CASGLPESGTSGSYNEQFF.

This chain joins TRBV11-2 and TRBJ2-2; 9 nucleotides align to TRBD1. Germline CDR1 reads SGHAT; CDR2 reads FQNNGV. This CDR3 contains 16 residues. V lost 5 bases and J lost 4; bases outside the gene matches: 8. The CDR3 loop reads CASSRQLQGATGELFF. DNA for the CDR3: TGTGCCAGCAGCCGCCAGCTACAGGGGGCCACCGGGGAGCTGTTTTTT.

This sequence joins TRBV3-1 (or the pseudogene TRBV3-2) and TRBJ2-5; 15 bases agree with TRBD2. Germline-derived CDR1 and CDR2 are LGHDT and YNNKEL (reference sequence). The J segment lost 4 bases and the V segment lost 4 bases, leaving 4 bases of the junction unmatched. This CDR3 has 16 amino acids. CDR3 residues: CASSPGTSGRIETQYF. The CDR3 nucleotides read TGTGCCAGCAGCCCCGGGACTAGCGGGAGGATAGAGACCCAGTACTTC.

This chain connects TRBV25-1 to TRBJ2-3; D is perhaps TRBD2 (7 bases). Between the trimmed V and J ends, which lost 10 bases and 3 bases, there was a span of 14 bases. This CDR3 contains 13 residues. Germline assignment: CDR1 MGHDK and CDR2 SYGVNS. The CDR3 DNA reads TGTGCCACCTCACAGGGAGGGACAGATACGCAGTATTTT. Protein: CATSQGGTDTQYF. Looking up the rest from reference TRBV25-1 and TRBJ2-3 gives the full variable domain: EADIYQTPRYLVIGTGKKITLECSQTMGHDKMYWYQQDPGMELHLIHYSYGVNSTEKGDLSSESTVSRIRTEHFPLTLESARPSHTSQYLCATSQGGTDTQYFGPGTRLTVL.

This clone ranks as medium-sized (0.01 to 0.1%). The DNA of the CDR3 is TGCAGTGCTAGTCAAGGGGGGGGCGATCAGCCCCAGCATTTT. Amino acid sequence: CSASQGGGDQPQHF. The chain couples TRBV20-1 to TRBJ1-5; the D gene is possibly TRBD1 (6 bases). The CDR3 covers 14 residues. V was cut by 3 bases and J by 5 bases, with 14 bases left in between. CDR1 and CDR2 from the germline V gene are DFQATT and SNEGSKA (reference sequence).

The J gene is TRBJ1-1, the V gene TRBV29-1; 7 nucleotides align to TRBD1. CDR1 is SQVTM, CDR2 ANQGSEA, per germline. The CDR3 runs 15 residues. The V gene end was trimmed by 5 bases and the J gene end by 0 bases; junction bases not matched to a gene: 9. The DNA of the CDR3 is TGCAGCGTTTTCGGACAGGTTCTTATGAACACTGAAGCTTTCTTT. As protein: CSVFGQVLMNTEAFF.

The chain carries TRBV28 and TRBJ2-7, with no clear D. CDR3 length equals 13 residues. V was clipped by 7 bases and J by 2 bases, with 12 bases between them. Germline CDR1 and CDR2: MDHEN and SYDVKM. In nucleotides, the CDR3 is TGTGCCAGCATTCAGACCGGAGCCTACGAGCAGTACTTC. Protein: CASIQTGAYEQYF.

The V call is TRBV5-5, the J call TRBJ1-2; D not resolved. Germline assignment: CDR1 SGHKS and CDR2 YYEKEE (reference sequence). Trimming stripped 5 bases from V and 8 bases from J, with 19 bases between. This CDR3 spans 14 amino acids. The chain's CDR3 is CASSFREVSEGYTF. The CDR3, as DNA: TGTGCCAGCAGTTTCCGGGAAGTTTCTGAAGGCTACACCTTC.

V gene TRBV5-1 combines with J gene TRBJ2-1; 11 bases map to TRBD2. This CDR3 is built from 15 residues. Germline loops: CDR1 SGHRS, CDR2 YFSETQ. The V gene end was trimmed by 4 bases and the J gene end by 2 bases; junction bases not matched to a gene: 2. CDR3 protein: CASSLTSGAYNEQFF. The CDR3 DNA reads TGCGCCAGCAGCCTGACTAGCGGGGCCTACAATGAGCAGTTCTTC. Supplemented by reference TRBV5-1 and TRBJ2-1, the full variable domain reads KAGVTQTPRYLIKTRGQQVTLSCSPISGHRSVSWYQQTPGQGLQFLFEYFSETQRNKGNFPGRFSGRQFSNSRSEMNVSTLELGDSALYLCASSLTSGAYNEQFFGPGTRLTVL.

CDR3: CASREPLRDSPLHF. CDR3 bases: TGTGCCAGCAGGGAGCCCCTACGGGATTCACCCCTCCACTTT. The chain recombines TRBV2 with TRBJ1-6; D gene ambiguous. Germline V lookup: CDR1 SNHLY, CDR2 FYNNEI. The CDR3 extends over 14 amino acids. V lost 6 bases and J lost 8, with 14 bases in between.

The V call is TRBV4-2, the J call TRBJ2-6, with D tentatively TRBD1 (6 bases). Germline CDR1 LGHNA, CDR2 YNFKEQ. The CDR3 sequence is 17 residues long. V was trimmed by 9 bases and J by 0 bases, leaving 18 bases between them. The CDR3 here is CASRPGTISSGANVLTF. The CDR3 coding sequence is TGTGCCAGTAGGCCCGGGACAATCAGCTCTGGGGCCAACGTCCTGACTTTC.